These 8 T cell receptor beta chains originate from one sample sequenced in a study of CD8+ T cells in alopecia areata. Sequencing relied on a cDNA template that was reverse transcribed from extracted RNA. Clones were read by immunoSEQ multiplex PCR, and TCRdb kept only the in-frame ones, dropping some. The sample comprises under 250,000 clones, approximately 72% of which are singletons, and around 1.3% rests with the top ten. The treatment: oral pan-JAK inhibitor, 5-10 mg twice daily. Material: CD4+ T cells sorted from blood, obtained at week 44, from a patient treated with tofacitinib. The receptor set was obtained from a human donor with alopecia areata.

The gene calls are TRBV29-1 and TRBJ1-4, with D possibly being TRBD1 (6 bases). With 6 bases removed from V and 8 bases from J, the gap between germline ends came to 22 bases. The germline CDR1 and CDR2 sequences are SQVTM and ANQGSEA. The CDR3 is 15 residues long. This chain's CDR3 is CSVLEMTGGGEKLFF. CDR3 DNA sequence: TGCAGCGTCCTCGAAATGACAGGCGGGGGCGAAAAACTGTTTTTT.

The V call is TRBV15, the J call TRBJ2-3; 7 nucleotides line up with TRBD1. With V trimmed by 8 bases and J by 2 bases, 4 bases remained unmatched. The CDR3 loop spans 13 amino acids. The germline gives CDR1 LNHNV, CDR2 YYDKDF (reference sequence). The CDR3 protein is CATSQGDTDTQYF. CDR3 nucleotides: TGTGCCACCTCCCAGGGGGACACAGATACGCAGTATTTT.

For this clone: Other DNA sequences in the sample encode the same CDR3. The chain has TRBV5-1 and TRBJ2-7, with D maybe TRBD1 (6 bases). Looked up from germline, CDR1 is SGHRS and CDR2 is YFSETQ. V was cut by 4 bases and J by 0 bases, with 8 bases left in between. CDR3 length: 13 amino acids. In DNA form, the CDR3 reads TGCGCCAGCAGCCGGGACAACTCCTACGAGCAGTACTTC. This codes for CASSRDNSYEQYF.

CDR3 sequence: CASSLLKVQGSYNEQFF. In nucleotides, the CDR3 is TGCGCCAGCAGCCTCCTAAAGGTCCAGGGGTCCTACAATGAGCAGTTCTTC. The chain is built from TRBV4-3 and TRBJ2-1, with D maybe TRBD1 (6 bases). This CDR3 contains 17 residues. The germline V gene encodes CDR1 LGHNA and CDR2 YSLEER. The ends were cut back, 4 bases at V and 1 base at J, with 17 bases in the middle.

This clone was recorded a few times. The chain uses TRBV29-1 and TRBJ2-1; 16 bases are a match to TRBD2. The germline V gene encodes CDR1 SQVTM and CDR2 ANQGSEA. The CDR3 has 16 amino acids. V dropped 5 bases and J dropped 4; count of bases not matched to a gene: 5. CDR3 sequence reads: CSVPGTSGGVYNEQFF. CDR3 bases: TGCAGCGTTCCCGGGACTAGCGGGGGGGTTTACAATGAGCAGTTCTTC.

This clone was detected only a few times. The V gene is TRBV9, the J gene TRBJ2-7, with D perhaps TRBD1 or TRBD2 (5 bases each). The CDR3 totals 18 residues. Germline V gives CDR1 SGDLS, CDR2 YYNGEE. Between the trimmed V and J ends, which lost 2 bases and 3 bases, there was a span of 24 bases. The CDR3 DNA follows: TGTGCCAGCAGCGTCGACCTCAGCAGCCCCGGGACCAACTACGAGCAGTACTTC. Protein: CASSVDLSSPGTNYEQYF.

The rearrangement uses TRBV6-5 and TRBJ1-6; unclear D gene. This CDR3 spans 15 amino acids. Germline V gene sequence: CDR1 MNHEY, CDR2 SVGAGI. Trimming pared 6 bases from V and 2 bases from J, leaving 11 bases between. DNA of the CDR3: TGTGCCAGCAGCCCAAGGAGGACCTATAATTCACCCCTCCACTTT. It translates to CASSPRRTYNSPLHF.

This clone was detected a few times. This sequence joins TRBV4-3 and TRBJ2-3; a possible D gene is TRBD2 (6 bases). This CDR3 is built from 16 residues. V was trimmed by 1 base and J by 2 bases, leaving 13 bases between them. The germline gives CDR1 LGHNA, CDR2 YSLEER. The CDR3 DNA sequence: TGCGCCAGCAGCCAAGGTGCGGGGCCAACCACAGATACGCAGTATTTT. Its translation: CASSQGAGPTTDTQYF.